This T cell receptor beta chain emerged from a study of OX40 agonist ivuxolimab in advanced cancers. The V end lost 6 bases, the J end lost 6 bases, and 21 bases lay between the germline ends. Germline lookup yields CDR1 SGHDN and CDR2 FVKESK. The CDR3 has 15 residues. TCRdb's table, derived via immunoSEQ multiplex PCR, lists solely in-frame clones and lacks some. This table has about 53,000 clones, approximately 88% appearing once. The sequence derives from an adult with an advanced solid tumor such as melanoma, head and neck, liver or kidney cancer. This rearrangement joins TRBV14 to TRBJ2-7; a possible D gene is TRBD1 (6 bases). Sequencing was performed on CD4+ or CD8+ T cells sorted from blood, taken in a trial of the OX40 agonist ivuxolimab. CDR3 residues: CASSYPSIGGREQYF. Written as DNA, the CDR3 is TGTGCCAGCAGTTATCCTTCGATAGGGGGACGCGAGCAGTACTTC.